This T cell receptor (beta chain) stems from a study of T cell responses to AZD1222 COVID-19 vaccine. The germline V gene has CDR1 MGHRA and CDR2 YSYEKL. CDR3 length equals 14 residues. J gave up 6 bases and V 3 bases, and 8 bases lay outside the gene matches. Libraries were prepared by immunoSEQ multiplex PCR; TCRdb keeps only in-frame clonotypes and omits some of them. The table records around 140,000 clones, just over 90% of them present only once. This receptor was identified in an adult in good health. The rearrangement joins TRBV4-1 to TRBJ2-7, with 7 bases fitting TRBD1. The sample here was peripheral blood, taken on day 0 of AZD1222 vaccination. The CDR3 here is CASSHSTGTAEQYF. CDR3 sequence (DNA): TGCGCCAGCAGCCATTCAACCGGGACAGCCGAGCAGTACTTC.